These 20 T cell receptor beta chains share one sample of origin, sequenced in a study of beta chain features in type 1 diabetes. Isolated RNA was reverse transcribed in full, so expressed TCRB transcripts were sequenced. Here immunoSEQ multiplex PCR was the method, and the copy in TCRdb shows in-frame clones only, minus some. Of 150,000 or so clones in the sample, around 10% were seen once. Sequencing used central memory CD4+ T cells from blood. These receptors all stem from a man aged 18-30 years in good health.

The V and J genes are TRBV10-3 and TRBJ1-1, with a possible D match to TRBD1 (5 bases). CDR1 and CDR2 (germline): ENHRY, SYGVKD. The V and J ends lost 0 bases and 1 base respectively, with 9 bases between them. The CDR3 loop spans 15 amino acids. The CDR3 DNA reads TGTGCCATCAGTGAGTCTCCGGGACCGAACACTGAAGCTTTCTTT. Amino acids: CAISESPGPNTEAFF.

This clone showed up many times. The V call is TRBV9, the J call TRBJ2-5; the D is unclear. Germline V lookup: CDR1 SGDLS, CDR2 YYNGEE. V was trimmed by 0 bases and J by 7 bases, leaving 7 bases between them. This CDR3 is 12 amino acids long. In DNA form, the CDR3 reads TGTGCCAGCAGCGTAGCTGTTGGGACCCAGTACTTC. As protein: CASSVAVGTQYF. Variable domain in full (rest from reference TRBV9 and TRBJ2-5): DSGVTQTPKHLITATGQRVTLRCSPRSGDLSVYWYQQSLDQGLQFLIQYYNGEERAKGNILERFSAQQFPDLHSELNLSSLELGDSALYFCASSVAVGTQYFGPGTRLLVL.

The chain combines TRBV11-3 with TRBJ2-1; TRBD1 matches 7 bases. Looked up from germline, CDR1 is SGHNT and CDR2 is YENEEA. The CDR3 loop spans 15 amino acids. The junction had 1 base not matched to a gene; V was cut back by 2 bases and J by 0 bases. In DNA, the CDR3 is TGTGCCAGCAGCTTAAGACAGGGCTCCTACAATGAGCAGTTCTTC. This sequence encodes CASSLRQGSYNEQFF.

The gene calls are TRBV19 and TRBJ2-3; possible D gene TRBD1, 6 bases. The CDR3 runs 14 residues. Trimming left V 10 bases short and J 3 bases short, with 17 bases between. Germline CDR1 LNHDA, CDR2 SQIVND (reference sequence). CDR3 sequence (DNA): TGTGCCACGAAGATCCAGGGGCAGACAGATACGCAGTATTTT. Its protein product is CATKIQGQTDTQYF.

The rearrangement links TRBV11-2 to TRBJ1-4; no firm D call. Trimming cost V 3 bases and J 7 bases, with 6 bases left between them. This CDR3 comprises 12 residues. Per germline, CDR1 SGHAT and CDR2 FQNNGV. In nucleotides, the CDR3 is TGTGCCAGCAGCTTTCAATCTGAAAAACTGTTTTTT. Translating it yields CASSFQSEKLFF.

The chain has TRBV7-8 and TRBJ1-1; TRBD1 is a possible D gene (5 bases). Germline lookup yields CDR1 SGHVS and CDR2 FQNEAQ. Trimming left V 2 bases short and J 1 base short, with 17 bases between. CDR3 size: 17 residues. In nucleotides, the CDR3 is TGTGCCAGCAGCTTACTTCGACAGACGATACCGAACACTGAAGCTTTCTTT. Protein sequence: CASSLLRQTIPNTEAFF.

The V call is TRBV5-4, the J call TRBJ1-1; D is possibly TRBD1 (6 bases). The length of the CDR3 is 14 residues. The germline V gene encodes CDR1 SGHNT and CDR2 YYREEE (reference sequence). V shed 4 bases and J shed 1 base, with 11 bases lying between them. Here the CDR3 reads CASSLGQRNTEAFF. The CDR3 DNA reads as TGTGCCAGCAGCCTAGGACAGAGGAACACTGAAGCTTTCTTT.

This clone was detected only a few times. The gene calls are TRBV7-2 and TRBJ2-2; no reliable D call. This CDR3 is 13 amino acids long. Trimming took 2 bases from V and 6 from J, leaving 7 bases between them. Germline lookup yields CDR1 SGHTA and CDR2 FQGNSA. In nucleotides, the CDR3 is TGTGCCAGCAGCTTAATGGTCGCCGGGGAGCTGTTTTTT. Translated: CASSLMVAGELFF.

This clone was detected ten times or more. The chain is built from TRBV14 and TRBJ1-1, with D unclear. Deletions cut 5 bases from V and 7 bases from J, with 8 bases between. Germline CDR1 is SGHDN and CDR2 is FVKESK. The CDR3 consists of 11 residues. The CDR3 region has the DNA TGTGCCAGCAGCTCCCCCGGTGAAGCTTTCTTT. Encoded protein: CASSSPGEAFF.

This clone was seen a handful of times. The chain carries TRBV28 and TRBJ2-5; a possible D gene is TRBD1 (6 bases). CDR3 length: 16 residues. V dropped 2 bases and J dropped 6 bases, with 19 bases sitting between them. Germline V CDR1 and CDR2: MDHEN, SYDVKM. Written as DNA, the CDR3 is TGTGCCAGCAGTTTACCCATCCGACAGGATTCAAAGACCCAGTACTTC. Amino acids: CASSLPIRQDSKTQYF.

This clone has more than one count but fewer than ten. The V and J genes are TRBV5-5 and TRBJ2-3; no firm D call. The CDR3 consists of 13 residues. Germline CDR1 and CDR2: SGHKS and YYEKEE (reference sequence). Between the trimmed V and J ends, which lost 3 bases and 2 bases, there was a span of 7 bases. For the CDR3, the DNA is TGTGCCAGCAGCTCATTCCTCACAGATACGCAGTATTTT. Protein sequence: CASSSFLTDTQYF.

This clone occurred a few times. The V and J genes are TRBV29-1 and TRBJ2-3, with 12 bases aligning to TRBD2. V was clipped by 2 bases and J by 6 bases; unmatched bases: 9. CDR1 and CDR2 from the germline V gene are SQVTM and ANQGSEA. This CDR3 is 16 amino acids long. CDR3 coding DNA: TGCAGCGTTGAATCCCGACTAGCGGGAGACTCGGATACGCAGTATTTT. Its protein is CSVESRLAGDSDTQYF.

The rearrangement links TRBV28 to TRBJ2-3; 7 bases fit TRBD2. This CDR3 region has 15 residues. J lost 0 bases, V lost 6 bases, and 6 bases had no gene match. Looked up from germline, CDR1 is MDHEN and CDR2 is SYDVKM. The CDR3 protein is CASSGGSGSTDTQYF. Here the CDR3 DNA reads TGTGCCAGCAGCGGCGGGAGTGGAAGCACAGATACGCAGTATTTT.

This clone came up a few times. V usage is TRBV7-8 and J usage is TRBJ1-2, with D uncertain. The germline gives CDR1 SGHVS, CDR2 FQNEAQ. The V and J ends lost 5 bases and 6 bases respectively, with 7 bases between them. The CDR3 is 11 residues long. The CDR3 DNA follows: TGTGCCAGCAGCCCGGGAAATGGCTACACCTTC. Translated: CASSPGNGYTF.

The CDR3 here is CASSQGRTSYEQYF. CDR3 DNA: TGTGCCAGCTCACAGGGTAGGACTAGCTACGAGCAGTACTTC. V and J are TRBV18 and TRBJ2-7, with 7 bases identical to TRBD2. From germline, CDR1 is KGHSH and CDR2 LQKENI. V lost 4 bases to trimming and J lost 3 bases; unmatched junction nucleotides: 6. This CDR3 comprises 14 residues. The full variable domain, in which reference TRBV18 and TRBJ2-7 provide the parts outside the CDR3, is NAGVMQNPRHLVRRRGQEARLRCSPMKGHSHVYWYRQLPEEGLKFMVYLQKENIIDESGMPKERFSAEFPKEGPSILRIQQVVRGDSAAYFCASSQGRTSYEQYFGPGTRLTVT.

This clone has a handful of counts. V usage is TRBV27 and J usage is TRBJ1-2; 7 bases line up with TRBD1. CDR1 MNHEY and CDR2 SMNVEV come from the germline V gene (reference sequence). This CDR3 region has 13 residues. J gave up 6 bases and V 5 bases, and 6 bases lay outside the gene matches. The CDR3 protein is CASSRGGGNGYTF. CDR3 nucleotides: TGTGCCAGCAGTCGAGGGGGCGGTAATGGCTACACCTTC.

As regards this clone: The identical CDR3 is also encoded by other nucleotide sequences in the sample. The gene calls are TRBV9 and TRBJ1-2; no clear D gene. Looked up from germline, CDR1 is SGDLS and CDR2 is YYNGEE. The CDR3 runs 11 residues. V shed 3 bases and J shed 2 bases, with 2 bases lying between them. The DNA for the CDR3 is TGTGCCAGCAGCGCCAACTATGGCTACACCTTC. Translation: CASSANYGYTF.

Within the sample, this clone is medium-sized. The chain carries TRBV9 and TRBJ1-2; 7 nucleotides line up with TRBD1. The CDR3 spans 16 residues. Germline V lookup: CDR1 SGDLS, CDR2 YYNGEE. With V trimmed by 4 bases and J by 3 bases, 12 bases remained unmatched. The CDR3 region has the DNA TGTGCCAGCAGCCAGGAGGGGGGACAGAGTTACTATGGCTACACCTTC. Translating gives CASSQEGGQSYYGYTF.

The V and J genes are TRBV9 and TRBJ2-5, with 9 bases lining up with TRBD2. V gave up 6 bases and J gave up 2 bases; unmatched junction bases: 8. CDR1 and CDR2 from the germline V gene are SGDLS and YYNGEE. The CDR3 is 15 amino acids. CDR3 sequence (DNA): TGTGCCAGCACCCGAGCGGGGGGAGAACAAGAGACCCAGTACTTC. Protein product: CASTRAGGEQETQYF.

The chain uses TRBV5-6 and TRBJ2-5, with TRBD1 matching 7 bases. With V trimmed by 4 bases and J by 5 bases, 5 bases remained unmatched. Germline V gene sequence: CDR1 SGHDT, CDR2 YYEEEE. This CDR3 has 13 residues. CDR3 sequence (DNA): TGTGCCAGCAGCCGGGACAGATGGGAGACCCAGTACTTC. Its protein is CASSRDRWETQYF.